Below, 14 T cell receptor beta chains from the same sample are listed, as sequenced in a study of response to subunit inactivated influenza vaccine. TCRdb called the RT-PCR reads again in MiXCR, with one record for every CDR3 protein. This table has about 650,000 distinct CDR3 sequences, roughly 15% appearing once. The input for sequencing was PBMCs from blood, taken 14 to 15 days before vaccination. These receptors originate from a man in his forties or fifties who received an inactivated influenza vaccine.

With regard to this clonotype: A much bigger clone sits one base away, suggesting this may be a read error. The rearrangement links TRBV28 to TRBJ1-4, with 10 bases that match TRBD1. CDR3 length: 14 residues. CDR1 and CDR2 from the germline V gene are MDHEN and SYDVKM. The CDR3 DNA reads TGTGCCAGCAGCTCGGACAGGGGGAGTGAAAGACTGTTTTTT. This sequence encodes CASSSDRGSERLFF. Full variable domain (rest looked up from reference TRBV28 and TRBJ1-4): DVKVTQSSRYLVKRTGEKVFLECVQDMDHENMFWYRQDPGLGLRLIYFSYDVKMKEKGDIPEGYSVSREKKERFSLILESASTNQTSMYLCASSSDRGSERLFFGSGTQLSVL.

This clonotype was seen a handful of times. The junction and the germline gene differ at one end; a read error may be behind it. The rearrangement joins TRBV7-7 to TRBJ2-7; 8 bases are shared with TRBD1. The CDR3 has 14 amino acids. Germline V gives CDR1 SSHAT, CDR2 FNYEAQ (reference sequence). This CDR3 is CASSSGQGRNEQYF. The CDR3 DNA reads as TGTGCTAGCAGCTCAGGACAGGGTCGAAACGAGCAGTACTTC.

This chain connects TRBV2 to TRBJ2-2; tentatively, D is TRBD1 or TRBD2 (6 bases each). The CDR3 sequence is 14 residues long. Germline V gene sequence: CDR1 SNHLY, CDR2 FYNNEI. Trimming took off 11 bases at V and 4 bases at J, with 17 bases between the two ends. The DNA of the CDR3 is TGTGCCTTTAACGAGGGGGGTCGCACCGGGGAGCTGTTTTTT. This codes for CAFNEGGRTGELFF. Full variable domain (rest looked up from reference TRBV2 and TRBJ2-2): EPEVTQTPSHQVTQMGQEVILRCVPISNHLYFYWYRQILGQKVEFLVSFYNNEISEKSEIFDDQFSVERPDGSNFTLKIRSTKLEDSAMYFCAFNEGGRTGELFFGEGSRLTVL.

This clonotype has a handful of counts. The chain is built from TRBV28 and TRBJ2-3, with D perhaps TRBD2 (7 bases). Between the trimmed V and J ends, which lost 8 bases and 1 base, there was a span of 16 bases. CDR3 length: 15 residues. Looked up from germline, CDR1 is MDHEN and CDR2 is SYDVKM. The CDR3 nucleotides are TGTGCCAGCTTGGGGGCGGGAGTCGGCACAGATACGCAGTATTTT. This codes for CASLGAGVGTDTQYF.

This clonotype was counted only a few times. The CDR3 region is CASSYGTGLYGYTF. CDR3 nucleotides: TGTGCCAGCAGCTACGGGACAGGGCTCTATGGCTACACCTTC. The chain uses TRBV7-2 and TRBJ1-2; 9 bases line up with TRBD1. CDR1 is SGHTA and CDR2 is FQGNSA in the germline V gene. CDR3 length equals 14 residues. The V gene end was trimmed by 4 bases and the J gene end by 4 bases; junction bases not matched to a gene: 4.

There are a few counts of this clonotype. The gene calls are TRBV7-9 and TRBJ2-1; D remains unclear. Trimming took 5 bases from V and 2 from J, leaving 10 bases between them. The CDR3 has 14 residues. CDR1 and CDR2 (germline): SEHNR, FQNEAQ (reference sequence). The CDR3 sequence is CASSLNFAYNEQFF. The CDR3 nucleotides read TGTGCCAGCAGCCTAAACTTTGCCTACAATGAGCAGTTCTTC.

This clonotype was seen repeatedly, ten times or more. The chain carries TRBV20-1 and TRBJ1-3; D remains unclear. Germline-derived CDR1 and CDR2 are DFQATT and SNEGSKA (reference sequence). CDR3 size: 15 residues. Deletions cut 0 bases from V and 2 bases from J, with 11 bases between. The CDR3 here is CSARDVGSAGNTIYF. The CDR3 region has the DNA TGCAGTGCTAGAGATGTTGGGTCCGCTGGAAACACCATATATTTT.

The rearrangement links TRBV2 to TRBJ2-2, with D uncertain. V gave up 1 base and J gave up 4 bases, with 10 bases separating them. The CDR3 spans 15 residues. The V gene's germline CDR1 is SNHLY and CDR2 FYNNEI. CDR3 sequence: CASSEGRLTTGELFF. The DNA for the CDR3 is TGTGCCAGCAGTGAAGGTCGGCTAACCACCGGGGAGCTGTTTTTT.

This clonotype has a count of ten or more. This sequence joins TRBV15 and TRBJ2-2; 15 positions match TRBD2. The CDR3 extends over 16 amino acids. V shed 5 bases, J shed 6 bases, and the junction held 4 bases outside the gene matches. Germline assignment: CDR1 LNHNV and CDR2 YYDKDF (reference sequence). The CDR3, as DNA: TGTGCCACCAGCTGGGGACTAGCGGGAGGTGCCGGGGAGCTGTTTTTT. Amino acid sequence: CATSWGLAGGAGELFF.

This clonotype was counted many times. The chain has TRBV5-1 and TRBJ1-2; no clear D. Germline V gene lookup returns CDR1 SGHRS and CDR2 YFSETQ. The V end was cut by 5 bases, the J end by 4 bases, with 9 bases between. The CDR3 consists of 12 residues. This CDR3 is CASSPTTYGYTF. CDR3 sequence (DNA): TGCGCCAGCAGTCCCACGACCTATGGCTACACCTTC. Variable domain in full (rest from reference TRBV5-1 and TRBJ1-2): KAGVTQTPRYLIKTRGQQVTLSCSPISGHRSVSWYQQTPGQGLQFLFEYFSETQRNKGNFPGRFSGRQFSNSRSEMNVSTLELGDSALYLCASSPTTYGYTFGSGTRLTVV.

The rearrangement uses TRBV7-2 and TRBJ2-1; D gene unclear. Germline-derived CDR1 and CDR2 are SGHTA and FQGNSA. This CDR3 is 14 amino acids long. Trimming cost V 1 base and J 5 bases, with 9 bases left between them. The CDR3 here is CASSLVQVDNEQFF. The CDR3 nucleotides read TGTGCCAGCAGCTTAGTGCAGGTGGACAATGAGCAGTTCTTC.

The V and J genes are TRBV20-1 and TRBJ2-5, with D perhaps TRBD2 (7 bases). Germline V gene data show CDR1 as DFQATT and CDR2 as SNEGSKA (reference sequence). The CDR3 has 13 amino acids. V lost 6 bases and J 4 bases, leaving 15 bases between the germline ends. The CDR3 sequence: CSAWWGGRETQYF. The CDR3 nucleotides read TGCAGTGCCTGGTGGGGGGGCAGAGAGACCCAGTACTTC.

This clonotype has ten or more counts. V gene TRBV5-1 combines with J gene TRBJ2-1, with 15 nucleotides matching TRBD2. The CDR3 has 19 residues. Per the germline V gene, CDR1 is SGHRS and CDR2 is YFSETQ. The J segment lost 7 bases and the V segment lost 4 bases, leaving 15 bases of the junction unmatched. The CDR3 spells CASSVPLPPGLAGGNEQFF. The DNA of the CDR3 is TGCGCCAGCAGCGTACCCCTACCGCCGGGACTAGCGGGAGGTAATGAGCAGTTCTTC. Supplemented by reference TRBV5-1 and TRBJ2-1, the full variable domain reads KAGVTQTPRYLIKTRGQQVTLSCSPISGHRSVSWYQQTPGQGLQFLFEYFSETQRNKGNFPGRFSGRQFSNSRSEMNVSTLELGDSALYLCASSVPLPPGLAGGNEQFFGPGTRLTVL.

This clonotype was recorded at least ten times. The chain is built from TRBV25-1 and TRBJ2-7, with D perhaps assigned TRBD1 or TRBD2 (7 bases each). Germline V CDR1 and CDR2: MGHDK, SYGVNS. V gave up 11 bases and J gave up 0 bases, with 14 bases separating them. The CDR3 is made up of 13 amino acids. CDR3 sequence (DNA): TGTGCCGCCAGGGGGGGTGGCTCCTACGAGCAGTACTTC. The encoded protein is CAARGGGSYEQYF.